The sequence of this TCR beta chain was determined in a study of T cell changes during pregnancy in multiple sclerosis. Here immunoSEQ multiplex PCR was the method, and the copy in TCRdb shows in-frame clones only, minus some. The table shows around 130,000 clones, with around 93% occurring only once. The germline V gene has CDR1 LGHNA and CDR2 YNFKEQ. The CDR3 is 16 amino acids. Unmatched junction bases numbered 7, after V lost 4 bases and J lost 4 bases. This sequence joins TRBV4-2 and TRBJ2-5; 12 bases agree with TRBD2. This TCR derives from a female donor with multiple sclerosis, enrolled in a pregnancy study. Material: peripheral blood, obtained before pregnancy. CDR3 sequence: CASSPLTSGGRETQYF. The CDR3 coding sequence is TGTGCCAGCAGCCCTTTAACTAGCGGGGGGAGAGAGACCCAGTACTTC.